The clone carrying this T cell receptor beta chain was seen ten or more times. Antigen: not known. The authors produced TCR alpha and TCR beta cDNA libraries with sample barcodes and UMIs by 5'RACE using constant-segment primers. Using its own MiXCR run on the 5' RACE reads, TCRdb lists one record per CDR3 protein. The table lists just over 400,000 distinct CDR3 sequences, 20% to 30% of them singletons. The sample comes from a study of T-cell memory formation after mild COVID-19. Study-level points and caveats: Clones that got smaller from day 15 to 85 had even CD4/CD8, while clones growing later tipped toward CD4+. Certain responding clones were present in pre-infection memory, suggesting participation of cross-reactive memory.

From germline, CDR1 is LGHNA and CDR2 YSLEER. The CDR3 covers 16 residues. Trimming cost V 3 bases and J 5 bases, with 16 bases left between them. V is TRBV4-3 and J is TRBJ1-4; D is unresolved. The receptor was isolated from an adult woman who had mild COVID-19 (a few samples of this study predate the infection). Cell type and time point are not known. Material: PBMCs or a T cell subset sorted from them (not recorded which). The CDR3 region is CASSQAQRLTNEKLFF. CDR3 bases: TGCGCCAGCAGCCAGGCCCAACGCCTAACCAATGAAAAACTGTTTTTT.